Included here is one TCR beta chain sequence, with context. This record belongs to a study of blood T cell repertoires in COVID-19. Study-level information: Italy, Spain and the United States were the sources of the convalescent and acute COVID-19 samples. Sources were T cells, B-cell-depleted T cells, or PBMCs; the material itself was cDNA or gDNA.

The CDR3 spans 15 residues. Germline V gene data show CDR1 as SNHLY and CDR2 as FYNNEI. The V and J ends lost 8 bases and 8 bases respectively, with 24 bases between them. Authors' processing steps: Amplification from reference gene primers served as the basis for estimated nucleated cell counts. The repertoire was sequenced with immunoSEQ multiplex PCR; TCRdb's copy has only in-frame clones and lacks some. V, J and clone size are those of that table, while D and trimming were read from the DNA. The sample lists over 60,000 clones; about 86% were seen once. The TCR originated in a man in his forties with acute or convalescent COVID-19. Sequenced input: peripheral blood. The rearrangement links TRBV2 to TRBJ1-2; D call uncertain. CDR3 loop: CASAAGTRSIGGYTF. The CDR3 DNA sequence: TGTGCCAGCGCAGCGGGTACTCGTTCGATAGGGGGCTACACCTTC.